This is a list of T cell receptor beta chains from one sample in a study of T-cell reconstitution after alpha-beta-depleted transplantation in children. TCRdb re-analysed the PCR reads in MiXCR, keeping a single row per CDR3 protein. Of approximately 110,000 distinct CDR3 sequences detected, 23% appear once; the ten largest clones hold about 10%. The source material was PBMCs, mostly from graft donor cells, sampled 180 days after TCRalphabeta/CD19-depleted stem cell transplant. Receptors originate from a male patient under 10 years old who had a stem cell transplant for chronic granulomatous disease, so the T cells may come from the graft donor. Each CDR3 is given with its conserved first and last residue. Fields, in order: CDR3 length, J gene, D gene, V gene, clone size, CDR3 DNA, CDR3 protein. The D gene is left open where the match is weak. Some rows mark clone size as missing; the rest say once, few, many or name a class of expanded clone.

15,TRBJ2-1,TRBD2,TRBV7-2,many,TGTGCCAGCACCCTAGGGCCGAGTAGCGGGAATGAGCAGTTCTTC,CASTLGPSSGNEQFF
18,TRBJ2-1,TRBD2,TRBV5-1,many,TGCGCCAGCAGCTTGGGAACTTGGACTAGCGGGGACTACAATGAGCAGTTCTTC,CASSLGTWTSGDYNEQFF
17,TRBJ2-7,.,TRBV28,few,TGTGCCAGCAGCCAACGTTCTTGGAAGGCAGGGGGGCTCGAGCAGTACTTC,CASSQRSWKAGGLEQYF
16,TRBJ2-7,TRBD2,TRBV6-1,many,TGTGCCAGCAGCTCCCTGGGGACTAGCGGGAGCTACGAGCAGTACTTC,CASSSLGTSGSYEQYF
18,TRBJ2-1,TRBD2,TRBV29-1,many,TGCAGCGTTGAATTAGGGGTAGCGGGAGTCCAGTCCTACAATGAGCAGTTCTTC,CSVELGVAGVQSYNEQFF
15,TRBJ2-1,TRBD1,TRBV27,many,TGTGCCAGCAGTCCACAGGGGGTTCTCTACAATGAGCAGTTCTTC,CASSPQGVLYNEQFF
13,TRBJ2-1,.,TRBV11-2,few,TGTGCCAGCAGCTTATCGGGCGCACATGAGCAGTTCTTC,CASSLSGAHEQFF
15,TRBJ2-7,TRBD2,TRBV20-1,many,TGCAGTGCTAGTGAGGTAGCGGGAGTTCGTAACGAGCAGTACTTC,CSASEVAGVRNEQYF
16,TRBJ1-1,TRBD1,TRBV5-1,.,TGCGCCAGCAGCTGGACAGGGCAAGAGAGTAACACTGAAGCTTTCTTT,CASSWTGQESNTEAFF
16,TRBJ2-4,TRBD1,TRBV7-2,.,TGTGCCAGCAGCTCTGATCCCGGGACAGGGGCAAACATTCAGTACTTC,CASSSDPGTGANIQYF
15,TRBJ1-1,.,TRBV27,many,TGTGCCAGCAGTGCGGGTATAGGGCGTTTTACTGAAGCTTTCTTT,CASSAGIGRFTEAFF
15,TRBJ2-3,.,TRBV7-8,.,TGTGCCAGCAGCCCGAACAGGGACCGTACAGAGACGCAGTATTTT,CASSPNRDRTETQYF
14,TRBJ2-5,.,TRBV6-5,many,TGTGCCAGCAGTTACGGACTCCCCGAAGAGACCCAGTACTTC,CASSYGLPEETQYF
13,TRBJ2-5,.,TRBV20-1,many,TGCAGTGCTAGAGATACGGGGAGGCAGACCCAGTACTTC,CSARDTGRQTQYF
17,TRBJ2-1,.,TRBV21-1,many,TGTGCCAGCAGCGAAAAGAGACTAAGACGCTCCTACAATGAGCAGTTCTTC,CASSEKRLRRSYNEQFF
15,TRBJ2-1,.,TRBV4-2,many,TGTGCCAGCAGCCAGGCTAGCCTGGGGGAAAATGAGCAGTTCTTC,CASSQASLGENEQFF
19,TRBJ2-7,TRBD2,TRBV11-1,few,TGTGCCAGCAGCTTAGGTATTAGCGGGAGGGCCTCTTTCGGCTACGAGCAGTACTTC,CASSLGISGRASFGYEQYF
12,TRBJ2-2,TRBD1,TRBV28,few,TGTGCCAGCAGTCCACGGACAGGGGAAATGTTTTTT,CASSPRTGEMFF
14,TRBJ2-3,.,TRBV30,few,TGTGCCTGGATGGCGGGACTCGGTAGAGATACGCAGTATTTT,CAWMAGLGRDTQYF
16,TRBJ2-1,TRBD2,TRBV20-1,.,TGCAGTCCATCCACCCTACTAGCGGGAGTGGGCAATGAGCAGTTCTTC,CSPSTLLAGVGNEQFF
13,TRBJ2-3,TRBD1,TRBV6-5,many,TGTGCCAGCTTCCCAGGACAGGGGGCTGCGCAGTATTTT,CASFPGQGAAQYF
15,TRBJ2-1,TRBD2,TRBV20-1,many,TGCAGTGCTCCACGGGGGGGCACGACCTACAATGAGCAGTTCTTC,CSAPRGGTTYNEQFF
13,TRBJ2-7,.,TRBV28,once,TGTGCCAGCAGTTTAGTGAGGCAGGGGGAGCAGTACTTC,CASSLVRQGEQYF
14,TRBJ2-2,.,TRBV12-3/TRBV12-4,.,TGTGCCAGCAGTTTAGGGACTTCCACCGGGGAGCTGTTTTTT,CASSLGTSTGELFF
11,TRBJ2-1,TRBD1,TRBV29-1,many,TGCAGCGTTCAAAATGGGACAGGGAAGTTCTTC,CSVQNGTGKFF
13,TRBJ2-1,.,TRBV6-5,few,TGTGCCAGCCGGGGGACTTCTTGGAATGAGCAGTTCTTC,CASRGTSWNEQFF
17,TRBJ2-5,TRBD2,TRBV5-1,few,TGCGCCAGCAGCTTGGCATCAGCGGGAGTACGTGGGGAGACCCAGTACTTC,CASSLASAGVRGETQYF
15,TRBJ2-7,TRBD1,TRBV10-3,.,TGTGCCATCAGGGGGGGACAGGGGGCGATTAACGAGCAGTACTTC,CAIRGGQGAINEQYF
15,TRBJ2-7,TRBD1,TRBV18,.,TGTGCCAGCTCACCACCGGGACAGATCTCCTACGAGCAGTACTTC,CASSPPGQISYEQYF
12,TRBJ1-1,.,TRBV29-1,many,TGCAGCGTTGGGGATTTGGGGACTGAAGCTTTCTTT,CSVGDLGTEAFF
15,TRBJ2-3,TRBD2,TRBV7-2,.,TGTGCCAGCAGCTGGAATAGCGGGGACACAGATACGCAGTATTTT,CASSWNSGDTDTQYF
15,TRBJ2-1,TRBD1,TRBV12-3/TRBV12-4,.,TGTGCCAGCAAGATGGGACAGGGAGGTTGGAATGAGCAGTTCTTC,CASKMGQGGWNEQFF
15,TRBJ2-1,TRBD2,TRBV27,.,TGTGCCAGCAGTGCGCCGGGACTAGCGACCCATGAGCAGTTCTTC,CASSAPGLATHEQFF
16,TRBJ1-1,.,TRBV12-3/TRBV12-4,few,TGTGCCAGCACCCTAAGGGCAGGGAGCGGGAACACTGAAGCTTTCTTT,CASTLRAGSGNTEAFF
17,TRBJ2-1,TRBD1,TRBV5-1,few,TGCGCCAGCAGCACACAACCGGGACAGGGGTTCTACAATGAGCAGTTCTTC,CASSTQPGQGFYNEQFF
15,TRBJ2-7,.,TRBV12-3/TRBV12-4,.,TGTGCCAGCAGTTCTAGGGACCTCGGAAACTACGAGCAGTACTTC,CASSSRDLGNYEQYF
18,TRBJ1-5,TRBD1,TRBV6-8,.,TGTGCCAGCAGTTACTCGACGGGACAGGGGGCAGGCAATCAGCCCCAGCATTTT,CASSYSTGQGAGNQPQHF
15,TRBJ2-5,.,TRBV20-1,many,TGCAGTGCTAGAGAAGAAGGAGCAGGCGGGGAGACCCAGTACTTC,CSAREEGAGGETQYF
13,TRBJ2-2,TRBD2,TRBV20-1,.,TGCAGTGCCAGACTAGCGGGCACCGGGGAGCTGTTTTTT,CSARLAGTGELFF
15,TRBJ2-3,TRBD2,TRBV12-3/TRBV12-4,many,TGTGCCAGCAGTCGTCTAGCGGGGGCCCCCGATACGCAGTATTTT,CASSRLAGAPDTQYF
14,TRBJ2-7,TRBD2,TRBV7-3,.,TGTGCCAGCAGCTTATTCCCGGGAGGGGGCGAGCAGTACTTC,CASSLFPGGGEQYF
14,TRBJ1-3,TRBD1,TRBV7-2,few,TGTGCCAGCAGCCCAGACAGGGCTGGAAACACCATATATTTT,CASSPDRAGNTIYF
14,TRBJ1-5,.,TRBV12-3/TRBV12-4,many,TGTGCCAGCACGCGTCCCGGTAGCAATCAGCCCCAGCATTTT,CASTRPGSNQPQHF
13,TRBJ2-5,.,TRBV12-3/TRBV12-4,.,TGTGCCAGCAGGGACAGTAACCAAGAGACCCAGTACTTC,CASRDSNQETQYF
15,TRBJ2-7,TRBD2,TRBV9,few,TGTGCCAGCAGCGCCGTAGCGGGAGATGAGGGGGAGCAGTACTTC,CASSAVAGDEGEQYF
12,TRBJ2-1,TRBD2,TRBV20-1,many,TGCAGTGCTAGAGTTAGCGGGGGGGCTCAGTTCTTC,CSARVSGGAQFF
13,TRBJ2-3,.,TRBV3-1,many,TGTGCCAGCGCTCCAGGGGGCACAGATACGCAGTATTTT,CASAPGGTDTQYF